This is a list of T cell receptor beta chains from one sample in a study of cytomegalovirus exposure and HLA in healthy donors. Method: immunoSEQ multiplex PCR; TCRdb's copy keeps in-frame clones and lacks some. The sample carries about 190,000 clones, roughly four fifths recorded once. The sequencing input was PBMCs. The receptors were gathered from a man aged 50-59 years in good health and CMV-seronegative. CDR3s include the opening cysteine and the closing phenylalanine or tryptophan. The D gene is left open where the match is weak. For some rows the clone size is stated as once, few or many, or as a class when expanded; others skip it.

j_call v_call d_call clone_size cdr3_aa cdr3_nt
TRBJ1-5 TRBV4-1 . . CASSQETYGNQPQHF TGCGCCAGCAGCCAAGAAACCTATGGCAATCAGCCCCAGCATTTT
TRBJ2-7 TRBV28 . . CASSLSVPGTYEQYF TGTGCCAGCAGTTTATCTGTGCCAGGGACCTACGAGCAGTACTTC
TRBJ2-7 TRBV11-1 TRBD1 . CASSQQGYEQYF TGTGCCAGCAGTCAACAGGGGTACGAGCAGTACTTC
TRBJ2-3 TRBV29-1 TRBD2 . CSPRTSSDTQYF TGCAGCCCTAGGACTAGTTCAGATACGCAGTATTTT
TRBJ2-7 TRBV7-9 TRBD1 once CASNQRPSGTGTYEQYF TGTGCCAGCAACCAAAGACCCTCCGGGACAGGGACCTACGAGCAGTACTTC
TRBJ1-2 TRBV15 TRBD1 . CATSRDWTGRGYGYTF TGTGCCACCAGCAGAGATTGGACAGGTCGGGGCTATGGCTACACCTTC
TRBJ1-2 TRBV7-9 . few CASSLQGSGGYTF TGTGCCAGCAGCTTACAGGGGAGTGGCGGCTACACCTTC
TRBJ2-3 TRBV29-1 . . CSVEFEGEFTDTQYF TGCAGCGTTGAATTCGAGGGGGAATTCACAGATACGCAGTATTTT
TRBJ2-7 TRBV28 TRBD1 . CASSSGGQAEYEQYF TGTGCCAGCAGTTCGGGTGGACAGGCCGAGTACGAGCAGTACTTC
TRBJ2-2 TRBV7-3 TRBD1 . CASSPQGAPGGELFF TGTGCCAGCAGCCCCCAGGGGGCGCCGGGCGGGGAGCTGTTTTTT
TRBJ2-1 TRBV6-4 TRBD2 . CASSDFEGGPSLSGNEQFF TGTGCCAGCAGTGACTTCGAGGGAGGGCCGTCCCTTAGCGGCAATGAGCAGTTCTTC
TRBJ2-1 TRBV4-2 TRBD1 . CASSRFDRGQVNEQFF TGTGCCAGCAGCCGGTTTGACAGGGGGCAAGTAAATGAGCAGTTCTTC
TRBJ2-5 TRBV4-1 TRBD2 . CASSQDWRGGVQETQYF TGCGCCAGCAGCCAAGATTGGCGCGGGGGGGTACAAGAGACCCAGTACTTC
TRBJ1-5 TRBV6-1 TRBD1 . CASSGGWTGDDQPQHF TGTGCCAGCAGTGGGGGATGGACAGGGGATGATCAGCCCCAGCATTTT
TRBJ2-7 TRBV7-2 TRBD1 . CASSLPGQGEQYF TGTGCCAGCAGCTTGCCGGGACAGGGGGAGCAGTACTTC
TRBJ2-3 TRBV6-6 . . CASSFGGGADTQYF TGTGCCAGCAGTTTTGGAGGGGGCGCAGATACGCAGTATTTT
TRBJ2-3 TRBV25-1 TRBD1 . CASSARTGWGADTQYF TGTGCCAGCAGTGCTCGGACAGGGTGGGGGGCAGATACGCAGTATTTT
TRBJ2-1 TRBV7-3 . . CASSLNLDSSYNEQFF TGTGCCAGCAGCTTAAATCTAGACAGCTCCTACAATGAGCAGTTCTTC
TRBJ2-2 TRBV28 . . CASSWGGKGELFF TGTGCCAGCAGTTGGGGGGGCAAGGGGGAGCTGTTTTTT
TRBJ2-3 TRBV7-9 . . CASSPFSTDTQYF TGTGCCAGCAGCCCCTTTTCTACAGATACGCAGTATTTT
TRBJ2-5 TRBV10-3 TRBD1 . CAISDRQGQETQYF TGTGCCATCAGTGACCGACAGGGTCAAGAGACCCAGTACTTC
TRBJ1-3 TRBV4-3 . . CASSQERNSGNTIYF TGCGCCAGCAGCCAAGAGCGCAACTCTGGAAACACCATATATTTT
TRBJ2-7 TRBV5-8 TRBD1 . CASSFQDRGLEQYF TGTGCCAGCAGCTTCCAGGACAGGGGGCTCGAGCAGTACTTC
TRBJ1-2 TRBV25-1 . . CASSDPPRDDGYTF TGTGCCAGCAGTGACCCACCCAGGGATGATGGCTACACCTTC
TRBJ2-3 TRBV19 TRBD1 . CASTRGTGADTQYF TGTGCCAGCACCAGGGGGACGGGCGCAGATACGCAGTATTTT
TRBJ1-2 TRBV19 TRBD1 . CASSPRTGTNYGYTF TGTGCCAGTAGTCCCCGGACAGGTACTAACTATGGCTACACCTTC
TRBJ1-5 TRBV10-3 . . CAISEEGRGSNQPQHF TGTGCCATCAGTGAGGAGGGACGGGGGAGCAATCAGCCCCAGCATTTT
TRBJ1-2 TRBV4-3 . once CASSQDLGGAYYGYTF TGCGCCAGCAGCCAAGATCTTGGGGGCGCTTACTATGGCTACACCTTC
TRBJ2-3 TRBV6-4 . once CASSVSLMTDTQYF TGTGCCAGCAGCGTTAGCTTGATGACAGATACGCAGTATTTT
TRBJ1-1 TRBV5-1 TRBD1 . CASKYGDRATEAFF TGCGCCAGCAAGTATGGGGACAGGGCCACTGAAGCTTTCTTT
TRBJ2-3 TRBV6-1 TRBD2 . CASSEGTSGGRTDTQYF TGTGCCAGCAGTGAAGGAACTAGCGGGGGAAGAACAGATACGCAGTATTTT
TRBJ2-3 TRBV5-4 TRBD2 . CASSPYLAGVTDTQYF TGTGCCAGCAGCCCCTATCTAGCGGGGGTAACAGATACGCAGTATTTT
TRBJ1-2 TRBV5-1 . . CASSLAGQGGGYTF TGCGCCAGCAGCTTGGCGGGTCAGGGTGGGGGCTACACCTTC
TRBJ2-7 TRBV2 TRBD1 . CASSRSRGQGFYEQYF TGTGCCAGCAGTCGAAGTCGGGGACAGGGCTTTTACGAGCAGTACTTC
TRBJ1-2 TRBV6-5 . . CASSREISSGRGYTF TGTGCCAGCAGTCGAGAGATCTCCTCGGGAAGAGGCTACACCTTC
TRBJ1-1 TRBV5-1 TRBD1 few CASSLELQGEVAFF TGCGCCAGCAGCTTGGAGTTACAGGGGGAGGTCGCTTTCTTT
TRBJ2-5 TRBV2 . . CASSEAPSGTQYF TGTGCCAGCAGTGAAGCTCCCTCGGGGACCCAGTACTTC
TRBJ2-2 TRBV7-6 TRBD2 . CASSSVSGGASGELFF TGTGCCAGCAGTTCTGTTAGCGGGGGGGCCTCCGGGGAGCTGTTTTTT
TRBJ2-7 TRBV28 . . CASSLWRDEQYF TGTGCCAGCAGTTTATGGCGTGACGAGCAGTACTTC
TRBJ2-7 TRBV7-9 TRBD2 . CSSSGGLAANYEQYF TGTTCCAGCAGCGGAGGACTAGCGGCTAACTACGAGCAGTACTTC
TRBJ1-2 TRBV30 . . CAWSFAVTYGYTF TGTGCCTGGAGTTTTGCGGTGACCTATGGCTACACCTTC
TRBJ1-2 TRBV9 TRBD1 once CASSVAAGGYGYTF TGTGCCAGCAGCGTAGCTGCAGGGGGCTATGGCTACACCTTC
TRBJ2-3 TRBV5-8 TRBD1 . CASSSQKLSGQPTDTQYF TGTGCCAGCAGCTCCCAGAAACTCTCGGGACAGCCCACAGATACGCAGTATTTT
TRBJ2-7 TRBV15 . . CATSSQTGLYEQYF TGTGCCACCAGCAGCCAGACAGGTCTCTACGAGCAGTACTTC
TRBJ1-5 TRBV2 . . CASSTDSSNQPQHF TGTGCCAGCAGTACCGACAGCAGCAATCAGCCCCAGCATTTT
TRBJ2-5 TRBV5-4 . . CASSFQGTPFQETQYF TGTGCCAGCAGCTTCCAGGGGACACCCTTCCAAGAGACCCAGTACTTC